These T cell receptor beta chains were read from a single sample in a study of human thymus T cells. Profiling relied on immunoSEQ multiplex PCR, and the TCRdb table lists in-frame clones only, not all of them. The top ten hold around 0.03% of the sample, which has tens of thousands of clones, roughly 94% seen once. The specimen was thymus tissue. Source of these receptors: a girl under three years old with a congenital heart defect but otherwise immunologically healthy. Both conserved end residues are part of each CDR3. A D gene is named only where the DNA matches it firmly. Not all rows give a size; the values are once, few, many and, for expanded clones, a class.

CDR3nt: TGCAGCGCTACCTTGGGACTAGCGGGCTCCTACGAGCAGTACTTC
CDR3aa: CSATLGLAGSYEQYF
v_gene: TRBV29-1
j_gene: TRBJ2-7
abundance: NA
d_gene: TRBD2

CDR3nt: TGTGCCAGCAGCGACATACTGGGGACTAGCGGCACAGATACGCAGTATTTT
CDR3aa: CASSDILGTSGTDTQYF
v_gene: TRBV7-3
j_gene: TRBJ2-3
abundance: NA
d_gene: TRBD2

CDR3nt: TGTGCCAGCAGTTTTCCGGGACAGTCCTACGAGCAGTACTTC
CDR3aa: CASSFPGQSYEQYF
v_gene: TRBV28
j_gene: TRBJ2-7
abundance: NA
d_gene: TRBD1

CDR3nt: TGTGCCAGTACACGAAGACAGGGTGGGCGTCGTATCACTGAAGCTTTCTTT
CDR3aa: CASTRRQGGRRITEAFF
v_gene: TRBV19
j_gene: TRBJ1-1
abundance: NA
d_gene: TRBD1

CDR3nt: TGTGCTAGCAGCCCCCGGACAGGGACTCCAGAGACCCAGTACTTC
CDR3aa: CASSPRTGTPETQYF
v_gene: TRBV7-7
j_gene: TRBJ2-5
abundance: once
d_gene: TRBD1

CDR3nt: TGTGCCACCAGCAGAGGCCTCCGACTAGGCAGCGAGACCCAGTACTTC
CDR3aa: CATSRGLRLGSETQYF
v_gene: TRBV15
j_gene: TRBJ2-5
abundance: NA
d_gene: NA

CDR3nt: TGTGCCAGCAAGACCGAGCGCAATGAGCAGTTCTTC
CDR3aa: CASKTERNEQFF
v_gene: TRBV6-5
j_gene: TRBJ2-1
abundance: once
d_gene: NA

CDR3nt: TGTGCCAGCAGCTTCCAAGACAGAGAGACCCAGTACTTC
CDR3aa: CASSFQDRETQYF
v_gene: TRBV7-2
j_gene: TRBJ2-5
abundance: NA
d_gene: NA

CDR3nt: TGTGCCAGCAGCTTAGCAGTCTTAGGACTAGCGGGACACGAGCAGTACTTC
CDR3aa: CASSLAVLGLAGHEQYF
v_gene: TRBV7-2
j_gene: TRBJ2-7
abundance: once
d_gene: TRBD2

CDR3nt: TGCGCCAGCAGGTCTACTGGGACTAGCGGCTCCTACGAGCAGTACTTC
CDR3aa: CASRSTGTSGSYEQYF
v_gene: TRBV5-1
j_gene: TRBJ2-7
abundance: once
d_gene: TRBD2

CDR3nt: TGTGCCAGCAGTGAATATCGTAGCAGGCACTACAATGAGCAGTTCTTC
CDR3aa: CASSEYRSRHYNEQFF
v_gene: TRBV25-1
j_gene: TRBJ2-1
abundance: NA
d_gene: NA

CDR3nt: TGTGCCAGCAGACGAGCGGGAGACAACGACGAGCAGTACTTC
CDR3aa: CASRRAGDNDEQYF
v_gene: TRBV2
j_gene: TRBJ2-7
abundance: NA
d_gene: TRBD2